What follows is one TCR beta chain and its context. TCRdb's table, derived via immunoSEQ multiplex PCR, lists solely in-frame clones and lacks some. The sample has 140,000 to 150,000 clones; about 93% are singletons. These data originate in a study of T cell responses to AZD1222 COVID-19 vaccine. Germline CDR1 reads SGHTA; CDR2 reads FQGNSA. This CDR3 has 13 amino acids. Trimming shortened V by 1 base and J by 5 bases, and 6 bases separated the two germline ends. The sequenced sample was peripheral blood, obtained on day 0 of AZD1222 vaccination. The clonotype was recovered from an adult in good health. The chain joins TRBV7-2 to TRBJ1-5; D unclear. The CDR3 loop reads CASSLVRDQPQHF. Written as DNA, the CDR3 is TGTGCCAGCAGCTTAGTCCGAGATCAGCCCCAGCATTTT. The full variable domain, completed using reference TRBV7-2 and TRBJ1-5, is GAGVSQSPSNKVTEKGKDVELRCDPISGHTALYWYRQSLGQGLEFLIYFQGNSAPDKSGLPSDRFSAERTGGSVSTLTIQRTQQEDSAVYLCASSLVRDQPQHFGDGTRLSIL.